The rows below give T cell receptor beta chains drawn from one sample of a study of cytomegalovirus exposure and HLA in healthy donors. TCRdb's table, derived via immunoSEQ multiplex PCR, lists solely in-frame clones and lacks some. The table records fewer than 250,000 clones, over 60% of them present only once. Sequenced material: PBMCs. All receptors derive from a man aged 25 to 40 in good health and CMV-seropositive. The CDR3 runs from the conserved cysteine through the conserved F or W. D genes are given only for firm matches. Where a row states a size, it is once, few, many or the class of an expanded clone; other rows omit it.

j_gene: TRBJ1-4
d_gene: -
len: 15
abundance: -
v_gene: TRBV6-5
CDR3aa: CASSPRGTTNEKLFF
CDR3nt: TGTGCCAGCAGCCCCAGGGGAACAACTAATGAAAAACTGTTTTTT

j_gene: TRBJ2-7
d_gene: TRBD1
len: 15
abundance: -
v_gene: TRBV7-9
CDR3aa: CASSRDRAGTREQYF
CDR3nt: TGTGCCAGCAGCCGGGACAGGGCGGGGACGCGGGAGCAGTACTTC

j_gene: TRBJ1-5
d_gene: TRBD1
len: 17
abundance: once
v_gene: TRBV19
CDR3aa: CASITKRRTGGNQPQHF
CDR3nt: TGTGCCAGTATAACCAAAAGGCGGACAGGAGGCAATCAGCCCCAGCATTTT

j_gene: TRBJ1-2
d_gene: TRBD1
len: 14
abundance: -
v_gene: TRBV9
CDR3aa: CASSVLTGGSGYTF
CDR3nt: TGTGCCAGCAGCGTATTGACAGGGGGCTCTGGCTACACCTTC

j_gene: TRBJ2-7
d_gene: -
len: 18
abundance: -
v_gene: TRBV4-1
CDR3aa: CASSQDGVGSGNTYEQYF
CDR3nt: TGCGCCAGCAGCCAAGATGGGGTAGGGTCAGGGAATACCTACGAGCAGTACTTC

j_gene: TRBJ1-5
d_gene: -
len: 12
abundance: -
v_gene: TRBV30
CDR3aa: CAWSGSDQPQHF
CDR3nt: TGTGCCTGGAGTGGTAGTGATCAGCCCCAGCATTTT

j_gene: TRBJ2-7
d_gene: -
len: 15
abundance: -
v_gene: TRBV19
CDR3aa: CASSIAPGGLYEQYF
CDR3nt: TGTGCCAGTAGTATAGCCCCGGGGGGCCTCTACGAGCAGTACTTC

j_gene: TRBJ2-3
d_gene: -
len: 14
abundance: few
v_gene: TRBV29-1
CDR3aa: CSVALSGVTDTQYF
CDR3nt: TGCAGCGTCGCCCTTAGCGGCGTCACAGATACGCAGTATTTT

j_gene: TRBJ2-1
d_gene: -
len: 16
abundance: once
v_gene: TRBV2
CDR3aa: CASSVGHSISYNEQFF
CDR3nt: TGTGCCAGCAGTGTGGGCCACTCGATATCCTACAATGAGCAGTTCTTC

j_gene: TRBJ2-1
d_gene: TRBD2
len: 15
abundance: -
v_gene: TRBV9
CDR3aa: CASSVELAGNNEQFF
CDR3nt: TGTGCCAGCAGCGTAGAACTAGCGGGAAACAATGAGCAGTTCTTC

j_gene: TRBJ1-3
d_gene: TRBD1
len: 14
abundance: -
v_gene: TRBV30
CDR3aa: CARGQGISGNTIYF
CDR3nt: TGTGCCCGGGGACAGGGGATCTCTGGAAACACCATATATTTT

j_gene: TRBJ2-2
d_gene: TRBD2
len: 17
abundance: few
v_gene: TRBV7-3
CDR3aa: CASSSRGGSINTGELFF
CDR3nt: TGTGCCAGCAGCTCTCGGGGGGGCAGTATTAACACCGGGGAGCTGTTTTTT

j_gene: TRBJ2-7
d_gene: TRBD1
len: 14
abundance: -
v_gene: TRBV29-1
CDR3aa: CSVGQGVPSYEQYF
CDR3nt: TGCAGCGTTGGACAGGGGGTCCCCTCCTACGAGCAGTACTTC

j_gene: TRBJ1-5
d_gene: -
len: 15
abundance: -
v_gene: TRBV9
CDR3aa: CASSVDSSRNQPQHF
CDR3nt: TGTGCCAGCAGCGTAGACAGTTCTCGCAATCAGCCCCAGCATTTT

j_gene: TRBJ1-2
d_gene: -
len: 13
abundance: -
v_gene: TRBV7-9
CDR3aa: CASSLVAAYGYTF
CDR3nt: TGTGCCAGCAGCTTAGTGGCCGCCTATGGCTACACCTTC

j_gene: TRBJ1-5
d_gene: -
len: 14
abundance: -
v_gene: TRBV6-6
CDR3aa: CASAHGGSNQPQHF
CDR3nt: TGTGCCAGCGCTCACGGGGGTAGCAATCAGCCCCAGCATTTT

j_gene: TRBJ2-1
d_gene: -
len: 13
abundance: -
v_gene: TRBV30
CDR3aa: CAWRRETYNEQFF
CDR3nt: TGTGCCTGGAGGCGAGAAACCTACAATGAGCAGTTCTTC

j_gene: TRBJ1-3
d_gene: -
len: 13
abundance: -
v_gene: TRBV6-5
CDR3aa: CASSYGGGNTIYF
CDR3nt: TGTGCCAGCAGTTACGGCGGGGGAAACACCATATATTTT

j_gene: TRBJ2-6
d_gene: -
len: 14
abundance: -
v_gene: TRBV30
CDR3aa: CAWSPSSGANVLTF
CDR3nt: TGTGCCTGGAGTCCTAGCTCTGGGGCCAACGTCCTGACTTTC

j_gene: TRBJ2-5
d_gene: TRBD1
len: 18
abundance: -
v_gene: TRBV7-9
CDR3aa: CASSLEPHGTGGVETQYF
CDR3nt: TGTGCCAGCAGCTTAGAACCCCACGGGACAGGGGGCGTGGAGACCCAGTACTTC

j_gene: TRBJ1-1
d_gene: TRBD1
len: 15
abundance: once
v_gene: TRBV9
CDR3aa: CASSPRTGVDTEAFF
CDR3nt: TGTGCCAGCAGCCCACGGACAGGGGTTGACACTGAAGCTTTCTTT

j_gene: TRBJ2-2
d_gene: -
len: 14
abundance: -
v_gene: TRBV7-3
CDR3aa: CASSLGGAPGELFF
CDR3nt: TGTGCCAGCAGCCTAGGTGGGGCCCCCGGGGAGCTGTTTTTT

j_gene: TRBJ1-5
d_gene: -
len: 13
abundance: -
v_gene: TRBV10-3
CDR3aa: CAISADSNQPQHF
CDR3nt: TGTGCCATCAGTGCTGATAGTAACCAGCCCCAGCATTTT

j_gene: TRBJ2-2
d_gene: TRBD1
len: 13
abundance: once
v_gene: TRBV29-1
CDR3aa: CSGGQGAYGELFF
CDR3nt: TGCAGCGGTGGACAGGGGGCATACGGGGAGCTGTTTTTT

j_gene: TRBJ2-3
d_gene: -
len: 14
abundance: -
v_gene: TRBV9
CDR3aa: CASSVAWGQDTQYF
CDR3nt: TGTGCCAGCAGCGTAGCTTGGGGCCAAGATACGCAGTATTTT

j_gene: TRBJ2-5
d_gene: TRBD1
len: 15
abundance: -
v_gene: TRBV6-6
CDR3aa: CASSYSPQGGETQYF
CDR3nt: TGTGCCAGCAGTTACTCCCCACAGGGGGGAGAGACCCAGTACTTC

j_gene: TRBJ2-1
d_gene: -
len: 12
abundance: few
v_gene: TRBV7-2
CDR3aa: CASSPNLGAQFF
CDR3nt: TGTGCCAGCAGCCCCAACTTGGGGGCGCAGTTCTTC

j_gene: TRBJ2-5
d_gene: TRBD2
len: 15
abundance: few
v_gene: TRBV27
CDR3aa: CASSLTAGERETQYF
CDR3nt: TGTGCCAGCAGTTTAACCGCGGGAGAGAGAGAGACCCAGTACTTC

j_gene: TRBJ2-1
d_gene: TRBD1
len: 15
abundance: -
v_gene: TRBV5-4
CDR3aa: CASSLDRGSYNEQFF
CDR3nt: TGTGCCAGCAGCCTGGACAGGGGGTCTTACAATGAGCAGTTCTTC

j_gene: TRBJ1-1
d_gene: -
len: 13
abundance: -
v_gene: TRBV2
CDR3aa: CASSDFGNTEAFF
CDR3nt: TGTGCCAGCAGTGATTTCGGGAACACTGAAGCTTTCTTT

j_gene: TRBJ1-5
d_gene: -
len: 15
abundance: -
v_gene: TRBV4-3
CDR3aa: CASSQDLAGGGPQHF
CDR3nt: TGCGCCAGCAGCCAAGATCTTGCGGGAGGGGGGCCCCAGCATTTT

j_gene: TRBJ1-4
d_gene: -
len: 12
abundance: -
v_gene: TRBV18
CDR3aa: CASSPDSQGLFF
CDR3nt: TGTGCCAGCTCACCGGACAGCCAAGGACTGTTTTTT

j_gene: TRBJ2-7
d_gene: TRBD1
len: 15
abundance: -
v_gene: TRBV27
CDR3aa: CASSLIPAQGLEQYF
CDR3nt: TGTGCCAGCAGTTTAATCCCCGCACAGGGGCTCGAGCAGTACTTC

j_gene: TRBJ1-5
d_gene: -
len: 16
abundance: -
v_gene: TRBV25-1
CDR3aa: CASSEAGSRDDQPQHF
CDR3nt: TGTGCCAGCAGTGAGGCCGGGAGCAGGGACGATCAGCCTCAGCATTTT

j_gene: TRBJ2-2
d_gene: TRBD2
len: 17
abundance: once
v_gene: TRBV4-2
CDR3aa: CASSQYWTSENTGELFF
CDR3nt: TGTGCCAGCAGCCAATATTGGACTAGCGAAAACACCGGGGAGCTGTTTTTT

j_gene: TRBJ1-2
d_gene: TRBD1
len: 15
abundance: -
v_gene: TRBV5-4
CDR3aa: CASSPSLTGYYGYTF
CDR3nt: TGTGCCAGCAGCCCCTCATTGACAGGGTACTATGGCTACACCTTC

j_gene: TRBJ2-5
d_gene: TRBD2
len: 16
abundance: -
v_gene: TRBV10-3
CDR3aa: CAISDGSSAGDVTQYF
CDR3nt: TGTGCCATCAGTGATGGGTCTAGCGCGGGGGACGTGACCCAGTACTTC

j_gene: TRBJ2-5
d_gene: TRBD1
len: 15
abundance: -
v_gene: TRBV7-8
CDR3aa: CASSLRVTGVETQYF
CDR3nt: TGTGCCAGCAGCCTGAGGGTTACAGGGGTGGAGACCCAGTACTTC

j_gene: TRBJ1-2
d_gene: -
len: 11
abundance: -
v_gene: TRBV6-5
CDR3aa: CASTSNYGYTF
CDR3nt: TGTGCCAGCACCTCTAACTATGGCTACACCTTC

j_gene: TRBJ2-7
d_gene: TRBD1
len: 13
abundance: -
v_gene: TRBV7-9
CDR3aa: CASSLARGREQYF
CDR3nt: TGTGCCAGCAGCTTAGCAAGGGGGCGCGAGCAGTACTTC

j_gene: TRBJ2-1
d_gene: TRBD2
len: 18
abundance: few
v_gene: TRBV13
CDR3aa: CASSFRLAGGSSYNEQFF
CDR3nt: TGTGCCAGCAGCTTCAGACTAGCGGGGGGGAGCTCCTACAATGAGCAGTTCTTC

j_gene: TRBJ2-7
d_gene: -
len: 15
abundance: -
v_gene: TRBV6-9
CDR3aa: CASSYCPRGDYEQYF
CDR3nt: TGTGCCAGCAGTTATTGTCCCAGGGGAGACTACGAGCAGTACTTC

j_gene: TRBJ2-5
d_gene: TRBD2
len: 18
abundance: -
v_gene: TRBV7-2
CDR3aa: CASSTRLAGRSPEETQYF
CDR3nt: TGTGCCAGCAGCACCCGACTAGCGGGTCGTTCCCCTGAGGAGACCCAGTACTTC

j_gene: TRBJ2-7
d_gene: -
len: 14
abundance: -
v_gene: TRBV29-1
CDR3aa: CSVGGAGALYEQYF
CDR3nt: TGCAGCGTGGGGGGGGCGGGCGCACTCTACGAGCAGTACTTC

j_gene: TRBJ1-2
d_gene: TRBD1
len: 14
abundance: -
v_gene: TRBV5-1
CDR3aa: CASSLESGGYGYTF
CDR3nt: TGCGCCAGCAGCTTGGAGTCAGGGGGCTATGGCTACACCTTC